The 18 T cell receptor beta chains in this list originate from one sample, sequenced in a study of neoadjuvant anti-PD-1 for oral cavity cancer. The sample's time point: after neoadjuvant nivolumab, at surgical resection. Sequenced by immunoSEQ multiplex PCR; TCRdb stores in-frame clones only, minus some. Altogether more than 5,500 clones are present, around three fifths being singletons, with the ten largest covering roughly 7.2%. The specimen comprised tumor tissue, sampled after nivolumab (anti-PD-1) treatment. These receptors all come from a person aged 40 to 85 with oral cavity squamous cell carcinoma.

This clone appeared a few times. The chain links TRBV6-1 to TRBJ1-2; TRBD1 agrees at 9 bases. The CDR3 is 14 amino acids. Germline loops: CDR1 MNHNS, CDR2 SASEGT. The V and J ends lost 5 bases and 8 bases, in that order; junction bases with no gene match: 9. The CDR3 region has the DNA TGTGCCAGCAGTCCCTTGACAGGGGGAGGAGGCTACACCTTC. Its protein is CASSPLTGGGGYTF.

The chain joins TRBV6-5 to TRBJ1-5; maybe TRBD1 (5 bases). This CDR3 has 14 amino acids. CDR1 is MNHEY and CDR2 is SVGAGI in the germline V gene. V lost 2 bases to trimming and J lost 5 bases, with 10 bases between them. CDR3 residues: CASSYRGGDQPQHF. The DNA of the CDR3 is TGTGCCAGCAGTTACCGAGGAGGGGATCAGCCCCAGCATTTT.

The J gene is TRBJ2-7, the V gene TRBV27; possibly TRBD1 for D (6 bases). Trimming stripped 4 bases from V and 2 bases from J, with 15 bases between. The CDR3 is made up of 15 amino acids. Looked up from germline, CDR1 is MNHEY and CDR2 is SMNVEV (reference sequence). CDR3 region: CASSSPGTRTYEQYF. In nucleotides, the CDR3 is TGTGCCAGCAGTTCCCCCGGGACAAGGACCTACGAGCAGTACTTC.

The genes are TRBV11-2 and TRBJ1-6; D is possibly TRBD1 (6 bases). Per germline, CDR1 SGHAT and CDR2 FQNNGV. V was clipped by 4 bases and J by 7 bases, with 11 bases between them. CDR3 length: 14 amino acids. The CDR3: CASSSGGQNSPLHF. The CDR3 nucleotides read TGTGCCAGCAGCTCCGGGGGGCAGAATTCACCCCTCCACTTT.

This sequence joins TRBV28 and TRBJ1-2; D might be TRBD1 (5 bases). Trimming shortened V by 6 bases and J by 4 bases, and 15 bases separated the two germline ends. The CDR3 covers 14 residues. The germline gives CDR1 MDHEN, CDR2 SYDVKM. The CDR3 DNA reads TGTGCCAGCAGGTGGAAAGGGACGGCCTATGGCTACACCTTC. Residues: CASRWKGTAYGYTF.

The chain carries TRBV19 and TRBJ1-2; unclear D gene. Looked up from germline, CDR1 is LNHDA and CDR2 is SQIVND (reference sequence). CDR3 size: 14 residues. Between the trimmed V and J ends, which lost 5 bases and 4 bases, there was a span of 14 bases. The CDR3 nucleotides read TGTGCCAGTAGTCGGCAGCCTGGGAGCTATGGCTACACCTTC. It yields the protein CASSRQPGSYGYTF.

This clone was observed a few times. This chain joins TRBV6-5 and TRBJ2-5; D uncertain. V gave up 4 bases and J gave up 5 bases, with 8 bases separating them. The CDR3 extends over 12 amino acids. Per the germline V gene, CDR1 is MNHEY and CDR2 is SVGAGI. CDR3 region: CASSFSGETQYF. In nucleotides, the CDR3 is TGTGCCAGCAGTTTCTCCGGGGAGACCCAGTACTTC.

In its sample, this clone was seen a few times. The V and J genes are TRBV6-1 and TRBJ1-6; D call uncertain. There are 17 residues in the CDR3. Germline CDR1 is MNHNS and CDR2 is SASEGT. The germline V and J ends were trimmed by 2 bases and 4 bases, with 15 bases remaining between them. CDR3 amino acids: CASSELGPLGYNSPLHF. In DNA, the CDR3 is TGTGCCAGCAGTGAACTCGGTCCTCTCGGGTATAATTCACCCCTCCACTTT.

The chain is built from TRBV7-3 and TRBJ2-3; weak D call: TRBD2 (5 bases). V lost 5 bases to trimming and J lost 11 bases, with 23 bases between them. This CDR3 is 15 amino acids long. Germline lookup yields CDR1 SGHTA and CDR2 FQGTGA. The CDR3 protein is CASSVYRAEASGQYF. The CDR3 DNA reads TGTGCCAGCAGCGTCTACCGGGCGGAGGCTTCGGGGCAGTATTTT.

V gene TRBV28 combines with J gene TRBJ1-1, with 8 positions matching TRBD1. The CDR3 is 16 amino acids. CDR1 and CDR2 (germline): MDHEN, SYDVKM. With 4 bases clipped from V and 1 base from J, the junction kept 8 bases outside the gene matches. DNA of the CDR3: TGTGCCAGCAGTTCGGTTCAGGGGGCGGCGAACACTGAAGCTTTCTTT. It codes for CASSSVQGAANTEAFF.

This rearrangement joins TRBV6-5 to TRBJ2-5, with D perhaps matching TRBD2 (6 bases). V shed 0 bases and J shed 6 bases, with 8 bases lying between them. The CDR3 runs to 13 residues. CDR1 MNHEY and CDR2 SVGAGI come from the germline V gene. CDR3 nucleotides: TGTGCCAGCAGTTACTCCGGAGGGAAGACCCAGTACTTC. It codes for CASSYSGGKTQYF.

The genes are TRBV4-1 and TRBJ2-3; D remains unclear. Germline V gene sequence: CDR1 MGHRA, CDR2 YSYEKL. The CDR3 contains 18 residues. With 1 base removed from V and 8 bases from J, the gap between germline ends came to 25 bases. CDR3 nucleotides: TGCGCCAGCAGCCAAGCCCCGGCCGCCAAACTTTCCTCCTCTACGCAGTATTTT. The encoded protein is CASSQAPAAKLSSSTQYF.

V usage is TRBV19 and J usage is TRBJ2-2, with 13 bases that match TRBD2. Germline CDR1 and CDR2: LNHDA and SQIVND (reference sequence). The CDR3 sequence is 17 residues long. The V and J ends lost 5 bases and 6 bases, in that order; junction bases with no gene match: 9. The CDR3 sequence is CASSPSRTSGSAGELFF. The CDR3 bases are TGTGCCAGTAGTCCTTCGAGGACTAGCGGGAGTGCCGGGGAGCTGTTTTTT.

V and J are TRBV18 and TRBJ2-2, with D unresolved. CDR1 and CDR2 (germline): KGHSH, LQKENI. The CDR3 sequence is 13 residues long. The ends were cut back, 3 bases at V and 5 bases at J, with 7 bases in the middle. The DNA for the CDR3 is TGTGCCAGCTCACCTGGGTGGACCGGGGAGCTGTTTTTT. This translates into CASSPGWTGELFF.

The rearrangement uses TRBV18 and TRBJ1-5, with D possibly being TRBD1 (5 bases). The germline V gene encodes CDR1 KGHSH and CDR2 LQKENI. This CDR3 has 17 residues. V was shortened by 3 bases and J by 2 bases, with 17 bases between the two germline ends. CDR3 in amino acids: CASSPEWDSQGNQPQHF. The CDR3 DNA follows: TGTGCCAGCTCACCTGAATGGGACTCCCAAGGCAATCAGCCCCAGCATTTT.

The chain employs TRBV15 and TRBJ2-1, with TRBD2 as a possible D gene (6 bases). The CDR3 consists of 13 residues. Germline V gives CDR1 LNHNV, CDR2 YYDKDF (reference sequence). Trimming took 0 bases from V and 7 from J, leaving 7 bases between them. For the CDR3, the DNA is TGTGCCACCAGCAGAGATGGGAGGAATGAGCAGTTCTTC. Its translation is CATSRDGRNEQFF.

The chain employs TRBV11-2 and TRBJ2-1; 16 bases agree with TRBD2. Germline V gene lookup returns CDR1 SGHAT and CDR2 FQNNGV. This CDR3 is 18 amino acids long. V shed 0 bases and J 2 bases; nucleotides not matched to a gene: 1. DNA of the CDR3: TGTGCCAGCAGCTTAGAGGGACTAGCGGGGGGGGCCTACAATGAGCAGTTCTTC. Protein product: CASSLEGLAGGAYNEQFF.

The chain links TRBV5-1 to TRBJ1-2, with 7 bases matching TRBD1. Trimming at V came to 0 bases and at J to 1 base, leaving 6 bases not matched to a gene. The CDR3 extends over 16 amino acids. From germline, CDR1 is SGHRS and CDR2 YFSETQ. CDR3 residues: CASSLAVTGLNYGYTF. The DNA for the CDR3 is TGCGCCAGCAGCTTGGCGGTGACAGGGCTTAACTATGGCTACACCTTC.